The 10 T cell receptor beta chains reported below all come from one sample, sequenced in a study of blood T cell repertoires in COVID-19. Profiled with immunoSEQ multiplex PCR; TCRdb holds only in-frame clones, not every one. The repertoire holds over 65,000 clones, 70% to 90% seen once, with about 8.3% in the top ten. Material: peripheral blood. The receptors stem from a man aged 25 to 40 with acute or convalescent COVID-19.

This rearrangement joins TRBV5-4 to TRBJ2-7, with TRBD2 matching over 7 bases. The CDR3 has 15 residues. V was clipped by 0 bases and J by 0 bases; unmatched bases: 3. Looked up from germline, CDR1 is SGHNT and CDR2 is YYREEE (reference sequence). The CDR3 DNA sequence: TGTGCCAGCAGCTTGGGGGGAGGGCCCTCCTACGAGCAGTACTTC. It yields the protein CASSLGGGPSYEQYF.

This chain joins TRBV15 and TRBJ2-5; 8 bases line up with TRBD2. In germline, CDR1 is LNHNV, CDR2 YYDKDF (reference sequence). The CDR3 sequence is 18 residues long. V dropped 0 bases and J dropped 4; count of bases not matched to a gene: 13. CDR3 nucleotides: TGTGCCACCAGCAGAGAGCCCGGGAGGGGCGGAGAACGAGAGACCCAGTACTTC. Translation: CATSREPGRGGERETQYF.

The chain carries TRBV12-3 or TRBV12-4 and TRBJ1-1; D not resolved. V lost 3 bases and J lost 5, with 10 bases in between. The CDR3 covers 13 residues. CDR3 residues: CASSFTRGTEAFF. CDR3 nucleotides: TGTGCCAGCAGTTTCACCCGCGGGACTGAAGCTTTCTTT.

The chain couples TRBV19 to TRBJ2-1; 9 nucleotides match TRBD2. This CDR3 is 16 amino acids long. The germline CDR1 and CDR2 sequences are LNHDA and SQIVND (reference sequence). J was trimmed by 8 bases and V by 5 bases; bases with no gene match: 13. The CDR3 sequence: CASSPRGTSLRYEQFF. As DNA, the CDR3 is TGTGCCAGTAGTCCGAGGGGGACTAGCCTCCGTTATGAGCAGTTCTTC.

This chain links TRBV6-4 with TRBJ2-3; no firm D call. The CDR3 runs to 13 residues. Germline V lookup: CDR1 MRHNA, CDR2 SNTAGT. V lost 10 bases, J lost 4 bases, and 15 bases lay in between. In DNA, the CDR3 is TGTGCCACCGCCGCTAGGTCCCCAGATACGCAGTATTTT. It encodes CATAARSPDTQYF.

Only a few counts were recorded for this clone. Additional DNA sequences in this sample encode the identical CDR3. This rearrangement joins TRBV6-5 to TRBJ2-5; D might be TRBD1 (7 bases). The length of the CDR3 is 12 residues. V was cut by 6 bases and J by 5 bases, with 10 bases left in between. Per the germline V gene, CDR1 is MNHEY and CDR2 is SVGAGI. Written as DNA, the CDR3 is TGTGCCAGCAGCAGGGGGAGGGAGACCCAGTACTTC. This gives the protein CASSRGRETQYF.

The chain employs TRBV30 and TRBJ1-3; TRBD1 matches 7 bases. Germline trimming cut 4 bases from V and 2 bases from J; bases unmatched to any gene: 2. The germline CDR1 and CDR2 sequences are GTSNPN and SVGIG (reference sequence). This CDR3 spans 13 amino acids. The CDR3 DNA sequence: TGTGCCTGGAACAGGGGCCCTGGAAACACCATATATTTT. Residues: CAWNRGPGNTIYF.

This clone was detected once. V is TRBV4-3 and J is TRBJ2-7, with 7 nucleotides matching TRBD1. V shed 0 bases and J 3 bases; nucleotides not matched to a gene: 14. CDR1 is LGHNA, CDR2 YSLEER, per germline. This CDR3 is built from 18 residues. The DNA for the CDR3 is TGCGCCAGCAGCCAAGAGGTGGTGGGGGACAGTTTTCACTACGAGCAGTACTTC. Translating gives CASSQEVVGDSFHYEQYF.

The CDR3, as DNA: TGTGCCAGCAGCTTGATCCCAAGGGACAGGGACTACTATGGCTACACCTTC. This gives the protein CASSLIPRDRDYYGYTF. The V gene is TRBV5-4, the J gene TRBJ1-2; TRBD1 matches at 9 bases. This CDR3 comprises 17 residues. V lost 1 base, J lost 3 bases, and 10 bases stayed unmatched. Germline values: CDR1 SGHNT, CDR2 YYREEE (reference sequence). The full variable domain, with the rest looked up from reference TRBV5-4 and TRBJ1-2, is ETGVTQSPTHLIKTRGQQVTLRCSSQSGHNTVSWYQQALGQGPQFIFQYYREEENGRGNFPPRFSGLQFPNYSSELNVNALELDDSALYLCASSLIPRDRDYYGYTFGSGTRLTVV.

This clone has at least ten counts. The chain employs TRBV5-6 and TRBJ2-7, with D possibly being TRBD1 (6 bases). The CDR3 is made up of 13 amino acids. Trimming took 3 bases from V and 7 from J, leaving 14 bases between them. Germline CDR1 reads SGHDT; CDR2 reads YYEEEE. The CDR3 is CASSYGTGYEQYF. CDR3 bases: TGTGCCAGCAGCTATGGTACAGGGTATGAGCAGTACTTC.